Each of the 29 T cell receptor beta chains below was sequenced from the same sample in a study (dated by TCRdb to about 2016). Library preparation was by RT-PCR. Sequencing instrument: Illumina MiSeq. In TCRdb, the public reads were trimmed at Q25 with fastp and aligned with MiXCR, with productive beta chains retained. Entries that share a CDR3 protein sequence are merged under the most common genes and DNA. The sample yields about 680,000 distinct CDR3 sequences; approximately 15% were counted once. Around 3.3% of the sample comes from the top ten. Material: memory CD4+ T cells from blood. Receptors were obtained from a female donor in good health, serving as a healthy control.

This clonotype came up many times. The chain links TRBV5-8 to TRBJ2-7; 8 bases fit TRBD2. The germline V gene encodes CDR1 SGHTS and CDR2 YDEGEE. The CDR3 length is 16 residues. Germline trimming cut 0 bases from V and 6 bases from J; bases unmatched to any gene: 11. The CDR3 protein is CASSLELAAGRGEQYF. CDR3 sequence (DNA): TGTGCCAGCAGCTTGGAACTAGCGGCAGGGCGAGGCGAGCAGTACTTC.

This clonotype appeared many times. This rearrangement joins TRBV5-1 to TRBJ2-7, with 9 bases identical to TRBD2. With 4 bases clipped from V and 2 bases from J, the junction kept 7 bases outside the gene matches. CDR3 length: 15 residues. Germline V gene lookup returns CDR1 SGHRS and CDR2 YFSETQ. The CDR3 sequence is CASSPRLAAPYEQYF. The CDR3 region has the DNA TGCGCCAGCAGCCCGCGACTAGCGGCTCCCTACGAGCAGTACTTC.

The chain employs TRBV5-1 and TRBJ2-1; D gene ambiguous. The CDR3 consists of 15 residues. CDR1 is SGHRS, CDR2 YFSETQ, per germline. Trimming took off 2 bases at V and 0 bases at J, with 9 bases between the two ends. The CDR3 nucleotides read TGCGCCAGCAGCTTCCTTGCCAGCTCCTACAATGAGCAGTTCTTC. As protein: CASSFLASSYNEQFF.

The chain carries TRBV7-2 and TRBJ2-3; D is uncertain. Germline values: CDR1 SGHTA, CDR2 FQGNSA. Trimming removed 2 bases from V and 7 bases from J, with 4 bases in between. This CDR3 is built from 11 residues. CDR3 bases: TGTGCCAGCAGCTTACAGTATACGCAGTATTTT. It specifies CASSLQYTQYF.

This clonotype was detected ten times or more. The chain has TRBV20-1 and TRBJ2-4; TRBD1 agrees at 9 bases. V lost 6 bases to trimming and J lost 7 bases; unmatched junction nucleotides: 10. CDR1 is DFQATT and CDR2 is SNEGSKA in the germline V gene (reference sequence). The CDR3 extends over 14 amino acids. The CDR3 bases are TGCAGTGCCGGACCCCCCGACAGGGGGAACATTCAGTACTTC. It translates to CSAGPPDRGNIQYF.

There are a few counts of this clonotype. The chain joins TRBV4-3 to TRBJ2-5; possibly TRBD1 or TRBD2 for D (5 bases each). The V end was cut by 0 bases, the J end by 5 bases, with 13 bases between. Germline CDR1 and CDR2: LGHNA and YSLEER. There are 15 residues in the CDR3. CDR3 bases: TGCGCCAGCAGCCAAGAGGGGGATTTGTTGGAGACCCAGTACTTC. Amino acids: CASSQEGDLLETQYF.

In its sample, this clonotype was seen many times. V usage is TRBV29-1 and J usage is TRBJ2-3; D perhaps matches TRBD1 (5 bases). The CDR3 consists of 11 residues. Germline lookup yields CDR1 SQVTM and CDR2 ANQGSEA. V lost 3 bases and J 4 bases, leaving 5 bases between the germline ends. CDR3 DNA sequence: TGCAGCGTTGAGGGGCCAGATACGCAGTATTTT. This gives the protein CSVEGPDTQYF.

This clonotype was recorded a few times. This chain uses TRBV15 with TRBJ2-1; D call uncertain. The CDR3 extends over 14 amino acids. With 0 bases removed from V and 10 bases from J, the gap between germline ends came to 13 bases. Germline CDR1 reads LNHNV; CDR2 reads YYDKDF (reference sequence). In nucleotides, the CDR3 is TGTGCCACCAGCAGAGATAAGGCCCCGGTGGAGCAGTTCTTC. This codes for CATSRDKAPVEQFF.

This clonotype was picked up a small number of times. This sequence joins TRBV12-3 or TRBV12-4 and TRBJ1-2, with D hard to call. The CDR3 length is 12 residues. Trimming pared 5 bases from V and 4 bases from J, leaving 8 bases between. The CDR3 region is CASSPQLYGYTF. The CDR3 nucleotides read TGTGCCAGCAGTCCCCAGCTCTATGGCTACACCTTC.

This clonotype was observed at least ten times. The chain joins TRBV27 to TRBJ2-7, with TRBD2 matching 10 bases. There are 15 residues in the CDR3. V lost 5 bases and J lost 2; bases outside the gene matches: 6. Germline-derived CDR1 and CDR2 are MNHEY and SMNVEV (reference sequence). The CDR3 nucleotides are TGTGCCAGCAGTCTATGGACTAGCGGAACCTACGAGCAGTACTTC. This gives the protein CASSLWTSGTYEQYF.

This clonotype was detected a few times. The chain recombines TRBV7-8 with TRBJ2-2, with unresolved D. The CDR3 totals 16 residues. CDR1 and CDR2 (germline): SGHVS, FQNEAQ. Trimming left V 5 bases short and J 4 bases short, with 17 bases between. CDR3 nucleotide sequence: TGTGCCAGCAGCCCCCGGACCCGATCCTCCACCGGGGAGCTGTTTTTT. The encoded protein is CASSPRTRSSTGELFF. The full variable domain, with the rest looked up from reference TRBV7-8 and TRBJ2-2, is GAGVSQSPRYKVAKRGQDVALRCDPISGHVSLFWYQQALGQGPEFLTYFQNEAQLDKSGLPSDRFFAERPEGSVSTLKIQRTQQEDSAVYLCASSPRTRSSTGELFFGEGSRLTVL.

The V gene is TRBV7-7, the J gene TRBJ2-5; D possibly corresponds to TRBD1 (5 bases). The CDR3 runs to 13 residues. The germline CDR1 and CDR2 sequences are SSHAT and FNYEAQ (reference sequence). Trimming removed 5 bases from V and 5 bases from J, with 12 bases in between. The chain's CDR3 is CASSPQGWETQYF. For the CDR3, the DNA is TGTGCCAGCAGCCCCCAGGGTTGGGAGACCCAGTACTTC.

This clonotype showed up many times. V and J are TRBV29-1 and TRBJ1-2, with D tentatively TRBD1 (6 bases). The CDR3 is made up of 12 amino acids. Deletions cut 7 bases from V and 6 bases from J, with 15 bases between. Germline assignment: CDR1 SQVTM and CDR2 ANQGSEA. CDR3 bases: TGCAGCGCAGACGACAGGTGGGATGGCTACACCTTC. Translated: CSADDRWDGYTF.

V is TRBV7-6 and J is TRBJ1-1; weak D call: TRBD1 (6 bases). CDR3 length: 13 amino acids. Germline V gives CDR1 SGHVS, CDR2 FNYEAQ. The V and J ends lost 4 bases and 5 bases respectively, with 11 bases between them. DNA of the CDR3: TGTGCCAGCAGCTCGGTTCAGGGGACTGAAGCTTTCTTT. Translating it yields CASSSVQGTEAFF.

A remark on this clonotype: One base away lies a much larger clone, so this may be a sequencing read error. This chain uses TRBV20-1 with TRBJ1-5; D perhaps matches TRBD1 (5 bases). Per germline, CDR1 DFQATT and CDR2 SNEGSKA (reference sequence). The CDR3 consists of 15 residues. Trimming cost V 4 bases and J 0 bases, with 13 bases left between them. CDR3 nucleotide sequence: TGCAGTGCTATACAGGACCCTTATAGCAATCAGCCCCAGCATTTT. This codes for CSAIQDPYSNQPQHF.

The CDR3, as DNA: TGTGCCAGCAGCTTAACGCCAGTTATGGGCTACACCTTC. Residues: CASSLTPVMGYTF. This chain connects TRBV7-3 to TRBJ1-2; D call uncertain. The V end lost 0 bases, the J end lost 8 bases, and 10 bases lay between the germline ends. The length of the CDR3 is 13 residues. Germline V CDR1 and CDR2: SGHTA, FQGTGA.

The V gene is TRBV7-9, the J gene TRBJ1-2; D perhaps matches TRBD1 (6 bases). Germline CDR1 SEHNR, CDR2 FQNEAQ (reference sequence). The CDR3 length is 16 residues. V was cut by 6 bases and J by 4 bases, with 21 bases left in between. The CDR3 nucleotides read TGTGCCAGCAGTTCAATATTCGGACAGAGAGTCTATGGCTACACCTTC. Protein product: CASSSIFGQRVYGYTF. Full variable domain (rest looked up from reference TRBV7-9 and TRBJ1-2): DTGVSQNPRHKITKRGQNVTFRCDPISEHNRLYWYRQTLGQGPEFLTYFQNEAQLEKSRLLSDRFSAERPKGSFSTLEIQRTEQGDSAMYLCASSSIFGQRVYGYTFGSGTRLTVV.

This clonotype was seen many times. The chain couples TRBV7-9 to TRBJ2-2; TRBD2 aligns across 8 bases. The CDR3 has 20 residues. V shed 5 bases, J shed 5 bases, and the junction held 22 bases outside the gene matches. Germline CDR1 SEHNR, CDR2 FQNEAQ (reference sequence). The CDR3 nucleotides are TGTGCCAGCAGCCATCCACTGGGGGCGAGAGCGGGAGAGCAGACCGGGGAGCTGTTTTTT. Its protein is CASSHPLGARAGEQTGELFF.

A few counts support this clonotype. The chain is built from TRBV27 and TRBJ1-4; no firm D call. The V end was cut by 3 bases, the J end by 1 base, with 6 bases between. The V gene's germline CDR1 is MNHEY and CDR2 SMNVEV (reference sequence). CDR3 size: 14 residues. As DNA, the CDR3 is TGTGCCAGCAGTTTCTGGGGAACTAATGAAAAACTGTTTTTT. Its translation is CASSFWGTNEKLFF. Based on the CDR3 plus reference TRBV27 and TRBJ1-4, the full variable domain is EAQVTQNPRYLITVTGKKLTVTCSQNMNHEYMSWYRQDPGLGLRQIYYSMNVEVTDKGDVPEGYKVSRKEKRNFPLILESPSPNQTSLYFCASSFWGTNEKLFFGSGTQLSVL.

This clonotype has a count of ten or more. This rearrangement joins TRBV7-6 to TRBJ2-2, with TRBD1 as a possible D gene (5 bases). CDR3 size: 15 residues. Per the germline V gene, CDR1 is SGHVS and CDR2 is FNYEAQ. The germline V and J ends were trimmed by 5 bases and 2 bases, with 12 bases remaining between them. CDR3 bases: TGTGCCAGCAGCCCCAGCAGGACAAACACCGGGGAGCTGTTTTTT. Its protein is CASSPSRTNTGELFF. Combining the CDR3 with reference TRBV7-6 and TRBJ2-2 gives the whole variable domain GAGVSQSPRYKVTKRGQDVALRCDPISGHVSLYWYRQALGQGPEFLTYFNYEAQQDKSGLPNDRFSAERPEGSISTLTIQRTEQRDSAMYRCASSPSRTNTGELFFGEGSRLTVL.

This chain joins TRBV9 and TRBJ1-3; D unclear. The CDR3 has 14 residues. The germline V gene encodes CDR1 SGDLS and CDR2 YYNGEE. V lost 4 bases, J lost 0 bases, and 8 bases lay in between. CDR3 nucleotide sequence: TGTGCCAGCAGCCCGGCTATCTCTGGAAACACCATATATTTT. Translation: CASSPAISGNTIYF.

This clonotype has just one count. This chain uses TRBV12-3 or TRBV12-4 with TRBJ2-4; D is unclear. The CDR3 sequence is 13 residues long. V lost 3 bases to trimming and J lost 8 bases, with 11 bases between them. In nucleotides, the CDR3 is TGTGCCAGCAGTTTCGAAAAGTTGCACATTCAGTACTTC. This codes for CASSFEKLHIQYF.

The V call is TRBV6-2 or TRBV6-3, the J call TRBJ2-1; D is perhaps TRBD2 (6 bases). The ends were cut back, 2 bases at V and 9 bases at J, with 17 bases in the middle. The CDR3 runs to 15 residues. The V gene's germline CDR1 is MNHEY and CDR2 SVGEGT. The chain's CDR3 is CASSYMLALGGEQFF. The CDR3 nucleotides are TGTGCCAGCAGTTACATGCTAGCGCTTGGGGGTGAGCAGTTCTTC.

This clonotype was detected only a few times. This chain connects TRBV3-1 to TRBJ2-7; D might be TRBD1 (5 bases). The length of the CDR3 is 14 residues. The ends were cut back, 1 base at V and 3 bases at J, with 10 bases in the middle. The germline V gene encodes CDR1 LGHDT and CDR2 YNNKEL (reference sequence). The chain's CDR3 is CASSQVSGIYEQYF. DNA of the CDR3: TGTGCCAGCAGCCAAGTATCAGGGATCTACGAGCAGTACTTC.

V is TRBV6-1 and J is TRBJ2-7, with 9 nucleotides matching TRBD1. The junction had 10 bases not matched to a gene; V was cut back by 4 bases and J by 3 bases. This CDR3 is 16 amino acids long. Germline assignment: CDR1 MNHNS and CDR2 SASEGT. CDR3 amino acids: CASSGKDRGGLYEQYF. Here the CDR3 DNA reads TGTGCCAGCAGTGGGAAAGACAGGGGGGGTCTCTACGAGCAGTACTTC.

The chain recombines TRBV3-1 with TRBJ2-1; no firm D call. The V end lost 1 base, the J end lost 16 bases, and 5 bases lay between the germline ends. The germline V gene encodes CDR1 LGHDT and CDR2 YNNKEL (reference sequence). The CDR3 has 9 amino acids. The CDR3 spells CASSQAVFF. The CDR3 nucleotides are TGTGCCAGCAGCCAAGCTGTCTTCTTC.

This clonotype was detected only a few times. V is TRBV3-1 and J is TRBJ1-5, with D possibly being TRBD1 (6 bases). CDR3 size: 14 residues. Germline V gives CDR1 LGHDT, CDR2 YNNKEL (reference sequence). The germline V and J ends were trimmed by 4 bases and 5 bases, with 12 bases remaining between them. CDR3 residues: CASSPRDTDQPQHF. The CDR3 region has the DNA TGTGCCAGCAGCCCCCGGGACACTGATCAGCCCCAGCATTTT.

This clonotype has just a few counts. The chain carries TRBV28 and TRBJ1-5; D unclear. The CDR3 extends over 13 amino acids. Germline CDR1 and CDR2: MDHEN and SYDVKM. V lost 6 bases to trimming and J lost 3 bases, with 9 bases between them. The CDR3 DNA follows: TGTGCCAGCAGAGACGAGAACAATCAGCCCCAGCATTTT. Its translation: CASRDENNQPQHF. Complete variable domain (other parts from reference TRBV28 and TRBJ1-5): DVKVTQSSRYLVKRTGEKVFLECVQDMDHENMFWYRQDPGLGLRLIYFSYDVKMKEKGDIPEGYSVSREKKERFSLILESASTNQTSMYLCASRDENNQPQHFGDGTRLSIL.

J is TRBJ2-1 and V is TRBV7-9, with a weak D call TRBD2 (6 bases). The germline V gene encodes CDR1 SEHNR and CDR2 FQNEAQ (reference sequence). This CDR3 contains 11 residues. V was trimmed by 4 bases and J by 15 bases, leaving 13 bases between them. CDR3 protein: CASSWTGDRFF. CDR3 nucleotides: TGTGCCAGCAGCTGGACGGGGGATCGGTTCTTC.